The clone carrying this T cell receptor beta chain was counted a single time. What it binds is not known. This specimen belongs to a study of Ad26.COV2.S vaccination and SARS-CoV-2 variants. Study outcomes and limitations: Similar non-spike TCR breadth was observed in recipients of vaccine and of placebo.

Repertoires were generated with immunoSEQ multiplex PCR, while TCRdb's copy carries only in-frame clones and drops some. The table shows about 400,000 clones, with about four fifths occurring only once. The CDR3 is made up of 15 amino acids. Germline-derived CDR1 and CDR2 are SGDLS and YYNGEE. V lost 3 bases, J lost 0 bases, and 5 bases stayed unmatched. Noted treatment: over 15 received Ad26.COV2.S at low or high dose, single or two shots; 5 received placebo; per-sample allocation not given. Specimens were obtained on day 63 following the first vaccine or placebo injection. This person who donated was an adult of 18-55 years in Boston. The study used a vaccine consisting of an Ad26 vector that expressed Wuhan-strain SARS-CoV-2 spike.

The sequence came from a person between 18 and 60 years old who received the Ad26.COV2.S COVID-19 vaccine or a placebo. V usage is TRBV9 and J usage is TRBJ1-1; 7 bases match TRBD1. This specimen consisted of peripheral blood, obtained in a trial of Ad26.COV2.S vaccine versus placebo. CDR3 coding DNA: TGTGCCAGCAGCGCAGGGACAGACCTGAACACTGAAGCTTTCTTT. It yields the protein CASSAGTDLNTEAFF. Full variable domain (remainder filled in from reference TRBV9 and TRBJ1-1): DSGVTQTPKHLITATGQRVTLRCSPRSGDLSVYWYQQSLDQGLQFLIQYYNGEERAKGNILERFSAQQFPDLHSELNLSSLELGDSALYFCASSAGTDLNTEAFFGQGTRLTVV.